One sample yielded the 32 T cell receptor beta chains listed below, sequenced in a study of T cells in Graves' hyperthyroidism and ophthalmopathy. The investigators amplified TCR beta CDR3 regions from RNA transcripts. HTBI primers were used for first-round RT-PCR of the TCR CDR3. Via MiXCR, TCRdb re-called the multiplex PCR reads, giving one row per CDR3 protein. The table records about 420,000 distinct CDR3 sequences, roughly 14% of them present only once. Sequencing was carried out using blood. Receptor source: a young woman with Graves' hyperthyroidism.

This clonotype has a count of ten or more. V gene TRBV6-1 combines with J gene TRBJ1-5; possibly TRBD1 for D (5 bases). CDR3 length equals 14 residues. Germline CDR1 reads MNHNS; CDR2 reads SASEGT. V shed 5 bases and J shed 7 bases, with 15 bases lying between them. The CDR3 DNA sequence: TGTGCCAGCAGTTACGGCAGGGTTGGGCAGCCCCAGCATTTT. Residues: CASSYGRVGQPQHF.

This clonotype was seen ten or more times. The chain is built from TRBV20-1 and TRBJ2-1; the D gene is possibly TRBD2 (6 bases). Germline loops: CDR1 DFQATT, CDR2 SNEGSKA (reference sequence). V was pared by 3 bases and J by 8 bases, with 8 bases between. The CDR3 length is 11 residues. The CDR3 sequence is CSASGGDEQFF. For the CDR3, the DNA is TGCAGTGCTAGCGGGGGTGATGAGCAGTTCTTC.

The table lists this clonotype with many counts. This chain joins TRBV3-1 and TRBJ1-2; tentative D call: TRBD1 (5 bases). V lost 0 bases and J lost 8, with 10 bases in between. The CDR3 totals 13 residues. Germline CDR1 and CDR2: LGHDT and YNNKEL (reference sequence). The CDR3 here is CASSQDGGWGYTF. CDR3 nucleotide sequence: TGTGCCAGCAGCCAAGATGGGGGTTGGGGCTACACCTTC.

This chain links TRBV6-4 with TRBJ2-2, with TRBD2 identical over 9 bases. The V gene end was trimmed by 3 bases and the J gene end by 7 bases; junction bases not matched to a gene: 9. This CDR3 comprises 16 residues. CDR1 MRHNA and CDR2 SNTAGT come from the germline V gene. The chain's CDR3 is CASSESEREVHGELFF. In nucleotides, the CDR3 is TGTGCCAGCAGTGAAAGCGAGCGGGAGGTCCACGGGGAGCTGTTTTTT.

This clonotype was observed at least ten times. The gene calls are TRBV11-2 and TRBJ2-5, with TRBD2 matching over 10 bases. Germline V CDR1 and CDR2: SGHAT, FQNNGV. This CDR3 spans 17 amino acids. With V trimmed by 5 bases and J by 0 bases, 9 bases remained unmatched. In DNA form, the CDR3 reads TGTGCCAGCAGCCTCCAGCGGGGGGGCCTGGACCAAGAGACCCAGTACTTC. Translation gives CASSLQRGGLDQETQYF.

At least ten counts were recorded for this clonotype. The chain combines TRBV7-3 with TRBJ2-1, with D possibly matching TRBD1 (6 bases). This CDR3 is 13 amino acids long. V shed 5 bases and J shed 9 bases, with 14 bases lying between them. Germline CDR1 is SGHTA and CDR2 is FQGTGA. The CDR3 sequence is CASSPGVDGEQFF. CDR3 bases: TGTGCCAGCAGCCCAGGGGTGGATGGTGAGCAGTTCTTC.

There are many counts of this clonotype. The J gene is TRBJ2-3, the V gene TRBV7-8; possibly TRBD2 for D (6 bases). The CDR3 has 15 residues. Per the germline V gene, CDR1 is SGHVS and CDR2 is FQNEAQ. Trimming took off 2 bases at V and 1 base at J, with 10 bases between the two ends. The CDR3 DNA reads TGTGCCAGCAGCTTACTGGGAGGAGGCACAGATACGCAGTATTTT. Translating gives CASSLLGGGTDTQYF.

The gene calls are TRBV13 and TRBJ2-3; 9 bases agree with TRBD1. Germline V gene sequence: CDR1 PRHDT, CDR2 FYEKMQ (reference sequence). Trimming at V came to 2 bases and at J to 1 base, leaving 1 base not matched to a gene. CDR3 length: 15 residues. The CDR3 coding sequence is TGTGCCAGCAGCTTAACAGGGGGCGGCACAGATACGCAGTATTTT. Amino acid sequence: CASSLTGGGTDTQYF.

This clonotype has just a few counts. CDR3 sequence: CSARAQAGRWEQYF. The CDR3 DNA sequence: TGCAGTGCTAGAGCCCAAGCGGGAAGGTGGGAGCAGTACTTC. The chain links TRBV20-1 to TRBJ2-7, with 7 bases lining up with TRBD2. Germline CDR1 DFQATT, CDR2 SNEGSKA (reference sequence). The CDR3 is made up of 14 amino acids. Trimming removed 1 base from V and 7 bases from J; junction bases left unmatched: 10.

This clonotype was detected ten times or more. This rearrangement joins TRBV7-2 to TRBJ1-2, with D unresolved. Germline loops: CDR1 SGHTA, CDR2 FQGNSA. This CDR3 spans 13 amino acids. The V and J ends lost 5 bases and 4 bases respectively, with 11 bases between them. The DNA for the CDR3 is TGTGCCAGCAGCGCGAGGGTTCCCTATGGCTACACCTTC. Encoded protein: CASSARVPYGYTF.

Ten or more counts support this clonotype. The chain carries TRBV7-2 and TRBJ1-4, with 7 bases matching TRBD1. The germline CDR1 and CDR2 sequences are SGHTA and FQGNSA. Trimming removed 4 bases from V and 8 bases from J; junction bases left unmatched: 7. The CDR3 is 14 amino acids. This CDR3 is CASSSRQGGEKLFF. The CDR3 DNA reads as TGTGCCAGCAGCTCCCGACAGGGCGGCGAAAAACTGTTTTTT.

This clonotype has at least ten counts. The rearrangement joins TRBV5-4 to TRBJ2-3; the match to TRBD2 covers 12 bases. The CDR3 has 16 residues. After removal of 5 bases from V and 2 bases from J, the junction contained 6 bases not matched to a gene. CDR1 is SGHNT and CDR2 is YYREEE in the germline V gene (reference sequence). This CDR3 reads CASSQTSGGYTDTQYF. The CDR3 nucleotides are TGTGCCAGCAGTCAGACTAGCGGGGGATACACAGATACGCAGTATTTT.

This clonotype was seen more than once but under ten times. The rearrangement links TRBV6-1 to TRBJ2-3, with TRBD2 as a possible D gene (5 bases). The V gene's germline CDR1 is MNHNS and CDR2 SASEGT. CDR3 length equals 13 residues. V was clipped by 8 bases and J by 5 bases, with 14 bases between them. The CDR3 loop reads CASGGSEKDTQYF. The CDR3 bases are TGTGCCAGCGGAGGATCAGAAAAAGATACGCAGTATTTT.

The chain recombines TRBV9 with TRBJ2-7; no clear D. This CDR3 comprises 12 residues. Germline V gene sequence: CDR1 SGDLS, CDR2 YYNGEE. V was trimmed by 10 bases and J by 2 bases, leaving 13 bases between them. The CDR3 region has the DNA TGTGCCCTCGCCCAGAGTCCCTACGAGCAGTACTTC. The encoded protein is CALAQSPYEQYF.

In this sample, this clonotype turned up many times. CDR3 loop: CAVAVTGELFF. CDR3 nucleotide sequence: TGTGCCGTGGCGGTCACCGGGGAGCTGTTTTTT. This chain connects TRBV6-1 to TRBJ2-2; D remains ambiguous. In germline, CDR1 is MNHNS, CDR2 SASEGT. The CDR3 is made up of 11 amino acids. Trimming left V 11 bases short and J 4 bases short, with 8 bases between.

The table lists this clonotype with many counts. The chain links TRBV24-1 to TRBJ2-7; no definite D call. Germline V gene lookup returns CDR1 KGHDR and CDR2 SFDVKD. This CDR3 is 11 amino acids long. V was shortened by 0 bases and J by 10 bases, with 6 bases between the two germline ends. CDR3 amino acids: CATSDLYRQYF. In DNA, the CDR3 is TGTGCCACCAGTGATTTGTATCGACAGTACTTC.

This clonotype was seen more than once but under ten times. For the CDR3, the DNA is TGTGCCAGCAGCGTAGGGACGGCAGGAAACACCATATATTTT. The encoded protein is CASSVGTAGNTIYF. The chain carries TRBV9 and TRBJ1-3; D remains unclear. The ends were cut back, 0 bases at V and 4 bases at J, with 8 bases in the middle. Germline CDR1 SGDLS, CDR2 YYNGEE. This CDR3 has 14 amino acids.

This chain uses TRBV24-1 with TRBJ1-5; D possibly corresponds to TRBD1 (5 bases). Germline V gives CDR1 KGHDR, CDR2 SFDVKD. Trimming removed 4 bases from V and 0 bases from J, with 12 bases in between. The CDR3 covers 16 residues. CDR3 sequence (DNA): TGTGCCACCAGTGACTCTAATCAGGGTAGCAATCAGCCCCAGCATTTT. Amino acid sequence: CATSDSNQGSNQPQHF.

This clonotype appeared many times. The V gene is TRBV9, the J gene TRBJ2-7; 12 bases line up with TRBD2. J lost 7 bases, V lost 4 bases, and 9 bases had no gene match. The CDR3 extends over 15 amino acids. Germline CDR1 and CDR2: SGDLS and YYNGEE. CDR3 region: CASSTLAGGRGEQYF. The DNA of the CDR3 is TGTGCCAGCAGCACTCTAGCGGGAGGGCGGGGGGAGCAGTACTTC.

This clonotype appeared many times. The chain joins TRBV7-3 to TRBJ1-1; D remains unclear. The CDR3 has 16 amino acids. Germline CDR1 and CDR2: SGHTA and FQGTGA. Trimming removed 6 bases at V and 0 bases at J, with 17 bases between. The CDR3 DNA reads TGTGCCAGCAGTTCTCTTCCCGGGCTCATGAACACTGAAGCTTTCTTT. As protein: CASSSLPGLMNTEAFF.

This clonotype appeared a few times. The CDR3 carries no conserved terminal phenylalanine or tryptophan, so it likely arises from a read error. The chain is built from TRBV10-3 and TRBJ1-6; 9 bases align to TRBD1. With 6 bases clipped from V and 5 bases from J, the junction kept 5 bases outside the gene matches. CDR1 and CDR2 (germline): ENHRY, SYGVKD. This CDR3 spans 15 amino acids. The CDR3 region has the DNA TGTGCCATCAGGGGGACAGGGTCGGATAATTCACCCCTCCACCTT. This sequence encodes CAIRGTGSDNSPLHL.

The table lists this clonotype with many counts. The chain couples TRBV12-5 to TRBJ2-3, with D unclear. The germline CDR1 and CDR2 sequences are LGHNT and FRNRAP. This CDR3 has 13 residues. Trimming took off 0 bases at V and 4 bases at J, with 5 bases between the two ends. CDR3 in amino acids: CASGLVRPDTQYF. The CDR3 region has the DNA TGTGCTAGTGGTTTGGTCCGGCCAGATACGCAGTATTTT.

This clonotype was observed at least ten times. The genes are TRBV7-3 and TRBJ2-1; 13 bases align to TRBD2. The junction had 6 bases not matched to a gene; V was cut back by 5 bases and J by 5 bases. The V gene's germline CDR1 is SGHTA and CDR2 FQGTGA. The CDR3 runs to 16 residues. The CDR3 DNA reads TGTGCCAGCAGCCTACTCGGACTAGCGGGGGACAATGAGCAGTTCTTC. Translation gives CASSLLGLAGDNEQFF.

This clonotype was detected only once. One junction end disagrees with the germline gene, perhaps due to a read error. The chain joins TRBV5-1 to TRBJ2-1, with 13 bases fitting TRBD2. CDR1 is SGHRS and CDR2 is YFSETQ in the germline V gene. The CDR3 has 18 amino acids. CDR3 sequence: CANSLPHSGTSGKNEQFF. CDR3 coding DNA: TGCGCCAACAGCTTGCCACACTCCGGGACTAGCGGGAAAAATGAGCAGTTCTTC. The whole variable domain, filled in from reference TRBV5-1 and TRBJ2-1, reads KAGVTQTPRYLIKTRGQQVTLSCSPISGHRSVSWYQQTPGQGLQFLFEYFSETQRNKGNFPGRFSGRQFSNSRSEMNVSTLELGDSALYLCANSLPHSGTSGKNEQFFGPGTRLTVL.

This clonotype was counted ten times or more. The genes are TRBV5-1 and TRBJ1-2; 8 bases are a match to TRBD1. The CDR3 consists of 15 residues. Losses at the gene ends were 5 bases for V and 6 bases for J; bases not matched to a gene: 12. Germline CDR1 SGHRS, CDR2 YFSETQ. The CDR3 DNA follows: TGCGCCAGCAGAAGCCCCGGGACAGGTCACAATGGCTACACCTTC. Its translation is CASRSPGTGHNGYTF.

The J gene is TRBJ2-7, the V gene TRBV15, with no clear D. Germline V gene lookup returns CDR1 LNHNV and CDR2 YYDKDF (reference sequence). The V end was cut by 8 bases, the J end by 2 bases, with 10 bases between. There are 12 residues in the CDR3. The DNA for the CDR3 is TGTGCCACCCCGGGCTTCGCCTACGAGCAGTACTTC. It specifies CATPGFAYEQYF.

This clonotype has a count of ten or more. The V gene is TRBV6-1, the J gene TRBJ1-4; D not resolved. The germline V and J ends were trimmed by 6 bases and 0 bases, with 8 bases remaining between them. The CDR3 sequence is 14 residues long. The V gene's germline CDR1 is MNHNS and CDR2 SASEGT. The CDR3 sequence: CASRTLATNEKLFF. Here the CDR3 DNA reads TGTGCCAGCAGAACCCTTGCAACTAATGAAAAACTGTTTTTT.

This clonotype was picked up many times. CDR3 sequence: CATSDPLAGHGVGEQFF. The DNA of the CDR3 is TGTGCCACCAGTGATCCTCTAGCGGGTCATGGAGTCGGCGAGCAGTTCTTC. J is TRBJ2-1 and V is TRBV24-1; 8 bases align to TRBD2. V lost 3 bases and J lost 10; bases outside the gene matches: 16. Germline assignment: CDR1 KGHDR and CDR2 SFDVKD. CDR3 length: 17 amino acids.

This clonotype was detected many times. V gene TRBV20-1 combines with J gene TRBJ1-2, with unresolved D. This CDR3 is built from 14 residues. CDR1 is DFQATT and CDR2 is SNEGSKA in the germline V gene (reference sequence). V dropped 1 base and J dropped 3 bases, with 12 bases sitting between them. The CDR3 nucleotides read TGCAGTGCTAGAGGTCTCGGCAGAGACTATGGCTACACCTTC. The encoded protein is CSARGLGRDYGYTF.

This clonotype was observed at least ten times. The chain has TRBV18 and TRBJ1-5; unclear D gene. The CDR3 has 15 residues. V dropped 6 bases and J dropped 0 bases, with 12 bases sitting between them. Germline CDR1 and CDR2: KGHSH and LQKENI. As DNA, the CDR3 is TGTGCCAGCTCCCGGCTGCATAATAGCAATCAGCCCCAGCATTTT. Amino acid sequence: CASSRLHNSNQPQHF. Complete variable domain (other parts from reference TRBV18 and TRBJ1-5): NAGVMQNPRHLVRRRGQEARLRCSPMKGHSHVYWYRQLPEEGLKFMVYLQKENIIDESGMPKERFSAEFPKEGPSILRIQQVVRGDSAAYFCASSRLHNSNQPQHFGDGTRLSIL.

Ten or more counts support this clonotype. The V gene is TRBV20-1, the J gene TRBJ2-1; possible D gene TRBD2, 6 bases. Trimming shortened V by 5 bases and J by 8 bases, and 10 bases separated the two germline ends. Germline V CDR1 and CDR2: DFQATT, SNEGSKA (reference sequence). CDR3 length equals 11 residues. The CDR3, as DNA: TGCAGTGCTGCGAGGAGGGATGAGCAGTTCTTC. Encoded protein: CSAARRDEQFF.

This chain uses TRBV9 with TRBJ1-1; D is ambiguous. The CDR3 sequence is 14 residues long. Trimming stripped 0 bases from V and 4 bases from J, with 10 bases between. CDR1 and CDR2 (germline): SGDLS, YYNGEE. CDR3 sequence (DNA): TGTGCCAGCAGCGTAGATGGGTTCCGCACTGAAGCTTTCTTT. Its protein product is CASSVDGFRTEAFF.